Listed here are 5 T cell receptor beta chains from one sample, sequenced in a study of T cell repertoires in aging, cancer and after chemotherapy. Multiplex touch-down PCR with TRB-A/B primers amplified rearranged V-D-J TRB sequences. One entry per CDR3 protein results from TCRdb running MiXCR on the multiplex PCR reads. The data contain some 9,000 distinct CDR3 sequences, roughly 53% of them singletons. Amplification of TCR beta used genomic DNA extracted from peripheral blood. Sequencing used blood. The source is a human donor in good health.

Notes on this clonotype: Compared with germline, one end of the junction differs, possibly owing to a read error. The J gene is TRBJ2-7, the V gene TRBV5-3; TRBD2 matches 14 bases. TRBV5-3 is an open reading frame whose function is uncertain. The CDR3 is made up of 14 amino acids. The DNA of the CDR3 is TGTGCCAGCAGCTCGGGACTAGCGGGGGTCGAGCAGTACTTC. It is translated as CASSSGLAGVEQYF.

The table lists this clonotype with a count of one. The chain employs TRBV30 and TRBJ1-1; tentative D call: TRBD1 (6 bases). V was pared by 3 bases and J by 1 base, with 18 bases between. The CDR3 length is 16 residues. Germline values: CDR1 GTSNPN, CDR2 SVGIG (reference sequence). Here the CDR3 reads CAWSFLLQGWNTEAFF. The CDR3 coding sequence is TGTGCCTGGAGCTTTTTATTACAGGGCTGGAACACTGAAGCTTTCTTT.

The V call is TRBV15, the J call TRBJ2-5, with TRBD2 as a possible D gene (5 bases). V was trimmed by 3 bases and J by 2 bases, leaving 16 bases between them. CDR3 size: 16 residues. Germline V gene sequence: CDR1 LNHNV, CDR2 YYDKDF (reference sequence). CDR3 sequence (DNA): TGTGCCACCAGCAGGGGCAGGACTGAACCGCAAGAGACCCAGTACTTC. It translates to CATSRGRTEPQETQYF.

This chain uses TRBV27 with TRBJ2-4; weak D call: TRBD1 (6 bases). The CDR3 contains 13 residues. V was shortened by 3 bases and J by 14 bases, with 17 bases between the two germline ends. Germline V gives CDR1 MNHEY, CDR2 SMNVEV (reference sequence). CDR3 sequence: CASSFVPRGHEYF. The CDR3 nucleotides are TGTGCCAGCAGTTTCGTCCCTCGGGGACACGAGTACTTC.

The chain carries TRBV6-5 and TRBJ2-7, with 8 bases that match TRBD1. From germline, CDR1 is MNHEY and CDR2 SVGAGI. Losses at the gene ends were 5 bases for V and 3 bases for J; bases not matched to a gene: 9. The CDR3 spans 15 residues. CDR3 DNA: TGTGCCAGCAGTCGGGACAGGATCGTTCGCTACGAGCAGTACTTC. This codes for CASSRDRIVRYEQYF.